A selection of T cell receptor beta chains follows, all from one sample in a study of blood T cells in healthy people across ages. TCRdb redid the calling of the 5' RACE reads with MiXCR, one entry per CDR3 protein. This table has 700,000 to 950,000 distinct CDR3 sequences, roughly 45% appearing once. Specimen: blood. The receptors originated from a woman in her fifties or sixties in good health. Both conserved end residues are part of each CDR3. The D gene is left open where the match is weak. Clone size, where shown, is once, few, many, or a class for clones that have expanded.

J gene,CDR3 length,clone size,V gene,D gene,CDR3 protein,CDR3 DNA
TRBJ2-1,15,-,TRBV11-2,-,CASSLDVGHYNEQFF,TGTGCCAGCAGCTTAGATGTGGGACATTACAATGAGCAGTTCTTC
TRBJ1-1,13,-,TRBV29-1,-,CSVPAHTNTEAFF,TGCAGCGTTCCGGCCCATACGAACACTGAAGCTTTCTTT
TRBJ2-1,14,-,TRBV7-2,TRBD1,CASSPGQESYEQFF,TGTGCCAGCAGCCCAGGACAGGAAAGTTATGAGCAGTTCTTC
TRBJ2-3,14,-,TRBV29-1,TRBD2,CSVVAGAGTDTQYF,TGCAGCGTTGTAGCGGGGGCTGGCACAGATACGCAGTATTTT
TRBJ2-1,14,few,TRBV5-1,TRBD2,CASSWMTSGNEQFF,TGCGCCAGCAGCTGGATGACTAGCGGGAATGAGCAGTTCTTC
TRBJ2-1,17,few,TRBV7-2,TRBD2,CASTWTSGSRGYNEQFF,TGTGCCAGCACCTGGACTAGCGGGAGCCGGGGGTACAATGAGCAGTTCTTC
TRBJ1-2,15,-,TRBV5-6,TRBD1,CASSYPTGGSYGYTF,TGTGCCAGCAGCTACCCGACAGGGGGCAGCTATGGCTACACCTTC
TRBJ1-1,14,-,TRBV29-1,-,CSVGVGAVNTEAFF,TGCAGCGTAGGTGTGGGGGCAGTGAACACTGAAGCTTTCTTT
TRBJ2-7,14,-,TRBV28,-,CASTLQTLGYEQYF,TGTGCCAGCACGCTTCAAACTTTGGGCTACGAGCAGTACTTC
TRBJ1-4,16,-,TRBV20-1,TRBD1,CSARNWGQGGYEKLFF,TGCAGTGCTAGAAATTGGGGACAGGGAGGGTATGAAAAACTGTTTTTT
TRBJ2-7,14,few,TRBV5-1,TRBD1,CASSLVGQGYEQYF,TGCGCCAGCAGCTTGGTTGGACAGGGCTACGAGCAGTACTTC
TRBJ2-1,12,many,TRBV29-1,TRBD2,CSQSRGGNEQFF,TGCAGCCAATCACGGGGGGGGAATGAGCAGTTCTTC
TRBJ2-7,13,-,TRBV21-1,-,CASGTVYNYEQYF,TGTGCCAGCGGAACAGTCTATAACTACGAGCAGTACTTC
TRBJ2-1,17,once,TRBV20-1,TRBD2,CSARGWGTSGDNNEQFF,TGCAGTGCTAGAGGATGGGGAACTAGCGGGGATAACAATGAGCAGTTCTTC
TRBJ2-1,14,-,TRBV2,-,CASSEVEGTGEQFF,TGTGCCAGCAGTGAGGTGGAGGGAACGGGTGAGCAGTTCTTC
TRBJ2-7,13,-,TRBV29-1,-,CSVEGNGRGEQYF,TGCAGCGTTGAAGGTAATGGTAGGGGCGAGCAGTACTTC
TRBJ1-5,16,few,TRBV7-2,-,CASSPMGPSSNQPQHF,TGTGCCAGCAGCCCTATGGGTCCCTCTTCAAATCAGCCCCAGCATTTT
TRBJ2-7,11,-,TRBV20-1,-,CSCSGLYEQYF,TGCAGTTGCTCGGGCCTCTACGAGCAGTACTTC
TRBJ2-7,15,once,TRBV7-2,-,CASSLTRGSYNEQYF,TGTGCCAGCAGCTTAACTAGAGGCTCCTACAATGAGCAGTACTTC
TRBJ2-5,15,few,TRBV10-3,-,CAIMRAQDVEETQYF,TGTGCCATCATGAGGGCTCAGGACGTTGAAGAGACCCAGTACTTC
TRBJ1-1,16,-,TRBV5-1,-,CASTFRLGTGNTEAFF,TGCGCCAGCACTTTTCGTCTCGGTACGGGGAACACTGAAGCTTTCTTT
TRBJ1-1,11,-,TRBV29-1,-,CADLGNTEAFF,TGCGCGGACTTGGGGAACACCGAAGCTTTCTTT
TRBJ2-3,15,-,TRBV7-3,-,CASSLIQGSTDTQYF,TGTGCCAGCAGCTTAATTCAGGGGAGCACAGATACGCAGTATTTT
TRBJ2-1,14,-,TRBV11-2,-,CASSVVAEGNEQFF,TGTGCCAGCAGCGTAGTGGCGGAAGGTAATGAGCAGTTCTTC
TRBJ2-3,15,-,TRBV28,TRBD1,CASSRTGGAVDTQYF,TGTGCCAGCAGTCGCACAGGGGGCGCGGTGGATACGCAGTATTTT